This T cell receptor beta chain was captured by sequencing in a study of blood T cell repertoires in COVID-19. Study at large: Samples taken during acute and convalescent COVID-19 were collected in the United States, Italy and Spain. The cDNA or gDNA used as material had been derived from T cells, B-cell-depleted T cells, or PBMCs.

The CDR3 runs 14 residues. V lost 0 bases to trimming and J lost 7 bases; unmatched junction nucleotides: 5. Germline V gives CDR1 ENHRY, CDR2 SYGVKD. As handled by the study authors: It was from reference gene primer amplification that nucleated cell counts were estimated. The assay was immunoSEQ multiplex PCR, and TCRdb's table has in-frame clones only and misses some. V and J calls and clone size are those listed in that table; D and trimming were worked out from the DNA. The sample contains hundreds of thousands of clones, 85% of which appear only once. The chain uses TRBV10-3 and TRBJ1-2; 7 positions match TRBD1. Material: peripheral blood. The sequence derives from a man aged 45-65 years with active or convalescent COVID-19. The CDR3 is CAISESDRRSGYTF. The DNA of the CDR3 is TGTGCCATCAGTGAGTCGGACAGGCGTTCTGGCTACACCTTC.